Included here is one TCR beta chain sequence, with context. The target antigen is unknown. Healthy bone marrow donors formed the donor group. The data belong to a study of cytomegalovirus exposure and HLA in healthy donors. Turning to the study itself: Genotyping showed roughly 76% of hundreds of donors falling in the Caucasian-associated ancestry cluster. Notes on the study in general: In a later analysis, about 17,000 TCR beta sequences were associated with HLA alleles at 0.05 false discovery rate.

The study ran its PCR with 60 Vbeta and 13 Jbeta primers. Data came from immunoSEQ multiplex PCR; TCRdb stores just in-frame clones and leaves some out. The data show approximately 170,000 clones, around 85% seen once. Source material: PBMCs. This sequence was found in a boy between 2 and 10 years old in good health and CMV-seronegative.

The CDR3 region is CASRLGPNHRTDNTGELFF. DNA of the CDR3: TGTGCCAGCAGACTCGGTCCAAACCACAGGACAGATAACACCGGGGAGCTGTTTTTT. The J gene is TRBJ2-2, the V gene TRBV5-4; D possibly corresponds to TRBD1 (6 bases). Germline V gene sequence: CDR1 SGHNT, CDR2 YYREEE (reference sequence). The CDR3 loop spans 19 amino acids. Trimming took 5 bases from V and 2 from J, leaving 25 bases between them. The full variable domain, rest sourced from reference TRBV5-4 and TRBJ2-2, is ETGVTQSPTHLIKTRGQQVTLRCSSQSGHNTVSWYQQALGQGPQFIFQYYREEENGRGNFPPRFSGLQFPNYSSELNVNALELDDSALYLCASRLGPNHRTDNTGELFFGEGSRLTVL.